This TCR beta chain was captured in a study of response to subunit inactivated influenza vaccine. On this clonotype: Its antigen is not known.

TCRdb re-analysed the RT-PCR reads in MiXCR, keeping a single row per CDR3 protein. This sample has about 650,000 distinct CDR3 sequences; 15% to 19% occur once, and the top ten carry more than 9%. Regarding the study as a whole: The authors offered the suggestion that each seasonal influenza vaccination recruits few new T cells.

With 5 bases removed from V and 5 bases from J, the gap between germline ends came to 15 bases. This CDR3 contains 15 residues. Germline V lookup: CDR1 SGHNT, CDR2 YENEEA. This specimen consisted of PBMCs from blood, obtained 11 to 12 days after vaccination. V usage is TRBV11-3 and J usage is TRBJ2-2, with D possibly matching TRBD2 (5 bases). The receptor comes from a man aged 45-65 years who received an inactivated influenza vaccine. The CDR3 loop reads CASSHGNLKTGELFF. The CDR3, as DNA: TGTGCCAGCAGCCACGGGAACCTAAAAACCGGGGAGCTGTTTTTT.